The 19 T cell receptor beta chains below come from one sample, sequenced in a study of blood T cells in healthy people across ages. A second about 7 to 11 cycle PCR used barcoded and J-beta primers. MiXCR, applied by TCRdb to the 5' RACE reads, yields one record per CDR3 protein. The table records 950,000 to 1,200,000 distinct CDR3 sequences, less than 45% of them present only once. The sequenced material came from blood. These receptors all stem from a man between 18 and 29 years old in good health.

A remark on this clonotype: This may come from a read error, since a much larger clone is one base off. The rearrangement joins TRBV12-3 or TRBV12-4 to TRBJ2-1; unclear D gene. Trimming removed 6 bases at V and 2 bases at J, with 2 bases between. This CDR3 is 11 amino acids long. CDR3 sequence: CASRAYNEQFF. For the CDR3, the DNA is TGTGCCAGCAGGGCCTACAATGAGCAGTTCTTC.

As for this clonotype: This sequence may be a read error, since a much larger clone differs from it by one base. The rearrangement joins TRBV7-3 to TRBJ1-1; D is perhaps TRBD1 (5 bases). The V gene's germline CDR1 is SGHTA and CDR2 FQGTGA. This CDR3 has 13 residues. V was trimmed by 3 bases and J by 3 bases, leaving 8 bases between them. Here the CDR3 DNA reads TGTGCCAGCAGCTTCGTAGGGGACACTGAAGCTTTCTTT. Amino acid sequence: CASSFVGDTEAFF.

The chain carries TRBV20-1 and TRBJ2-1, with 7 bases lining up with TRBD2. This CDR3 region has 14 residues. Unmatched junction bases numbered 7, after V lost 0 bases and J lost 8 bases. Germline loops: CDR1 DFQATT, CDR2 SNEGSKA (reference sequence). This chain's CDR3 is CSARDGGGTDEQFF. The CDR3 DNA reads as TGCAGTGCTAGAGATGGGGGGGGGACCGATGAGCAGTTCTTC.

This rearrangement joins TRBV12-3 or TRBV12-4 to TRBJ2-3, with TRBD2 identical over 7 bases. The CDR3 consists of 17 residues. V lost 0 bases and J lost 0; bases outside the gene matches: 6. CDR3 bases: TGTGCCAGCAGTTTAGCCCTGACTAGCATCAGCACAGATACGCAGTATTTT. This codes for CASSLALTSISTDTQYF.

The chain is built from TRBV6-2 or TRBV6-3 and TRBJ2-3; TRBD2 is a possible D gene (6 bases). Germline values: CDR1 MNHEY, CDR2 SVGEGT. The CDR3 runs to 15 residues. Trimming removed 2 bases at V and 5 bases at J, with 14 bases between. This CDR3 is CASSYPPTGEDTQYF. CDR3 nucleotide sequence: TGTGCCAGCAGTTACCCTCCCACGGGGGAAGATACGCAGTATTTT.

This clonotype was seen at least ten times. The DNA of the CDR3 is TGCAGTGCTACCGACAGGGGGCATCAGCCCCAGCATTTT. Protein: CSATDRGHQPQHF. This rearrangement joins TRBV20-1 to TRBJ1-5, with 10 bases that match TRBD1. The V and J ends lost 4 bases and 5 bases, in that order; junction bases with no gene match: 2. The length of the CDR3 is 13 residues. Germline CDR1 reads DFQATT; CDR2 reads SNEGSKA (reference sequence).

The chain links TRBV5-1 to TRBJ2-3; unclear D gene. This CDR3 spans 16 amino acids. CDR1 is SGHRS and CDR2 is YFSETQ in the germline V gene. The germline V and J ends were trimmed by 0 bases and 3 bases, with 14 bases remaining between them. CDR3 in amino acids: CASSLERPLSTDTQYF. CDR3 in DNA: TGCGCCAGCAGCTTGGAGCGTCCTCTTAGTACAGATACGCAGTATTTT.

The chain uses TRBV5-1 and TRBJ1-2, with D possibly TRBD1 on 5 matching bases. Looked up from germline, CDR1 is SGHRS and CDR2 is YFSETQ. V lost 0 bases and J 3 bases, leaving 18 bases between the germline ends. This CDR3 spans 17 amino acids. CDR3 nucleotide sequence: TGCGCCAGCAGCTTGGTCAGGGATCGAAAGGACGACTATGGCTACACCTTC. It is translated as CASSLVRDRKDDYGYTF.

The J gene is TRBJ1-5, the V gene TRBV7-2; D ambiguous. This CDR3 comprises 14 residues. Germline V lookup: CDR1 SGHTA, CDR2 FQGNSA. Trimming removed 1 base from V and 7 bases from J, with 11 bases in between. CDR3 sequence: CASSLEATGQPQHF. In DNA form, the CDR3 reads TGTGCCAGCAGCTTAGAGGCAACTGGGCAGCCCCAGCATTTT.

This clonotype was seen more than once but under ten times. J is TRBJ1-5 and V is TRBV7-2; no clear D. With 1 base removed from V and 6 bases from J, the gap between germline ends came to 7 bases. In germline, CDR1 is SGHTA, CDR2 FQGNSA. The CDR3 is 13 amino acids. Written as DNA, the CDR3 is TGTGCCAGCAGCTTAGAATGGGGTCAGCCCCAGCATTTT. Encoded protein: CASSLEWGQPQHF.

The chain carries TRBV5-1 and TRBJ2-1, with TRBD1 matching over 9 bases. The CDR3 spans 14 residues. With V trimmed by 6 bases and J by 8 bases, 9 bases remained unmatched. Germline V CDR1 and CDR2: SGHRS, YFSETQ. CDR3 nucleotides: TGCGCCAGCAACACAGGGGGCACTGACGATGAGCAGTTCTTC. Its protein is CASNTGGTDDEQFF.

This chain joins TRBV4-2 and TRBJ1-2; possibly TRBD1 for D (6 bases). CDR1 and CDR2 from the germline V gene are LGHNA and YNFKEQ. Trimming cost V 3 bases and J 1 base, with 18 bases left between them. The CDR3 is 17 amino acids. For the CDR3, the DNA is TGTGCCAGCAGCCAGGTCCCGGACAGCAAGAATAACTATGGCTACACCTTC. The encoded protein is CASSQVPDSKNNYGYTF.

The chain couples TRBV11-2 to TRBJ2-7; TRBD1 aligns across 10 bases. From germline, CDR1 is SGHAT and CDR2 FQNNGV. The V and J ends lost 6 bases and 0 bases, in that order; junction bases with no gene match: 5. The CDR3 covers 15 residues. The CDR3 loop is CASSSDRGDSYEQYF. The DNA for the CDR3 is TGTGCCAGCAGTTCGGACAGGGGGGACTCCTACGAGCAGTACTTC.

Only a few counts were recorded for this clonotype. CDR3 protein: CSVANPGQPQHF. The DNA of the CDR3 is TGCAGCGTTGCCAACCCCGGGCAGCCCCAGCATTTT. The V gene is TRBV29-1, the J gene TRBJ1-5; D call uncertain. Germline CDR1 reads SQVTM; CDR2 reads ANQGSEA. CDR3 length: 12 amino acids. The V and J ends lost 4 bases and 7 bases respectively, with 11 bases between them.

This clonotype was observed a handful of times. This chain connects TRBV7-8 to TRBJ2-5, with D tentatively TRBD2 (6 bases). V was trimmed by 2 bases and J by 2 bases, leaving 15 bases between them. Looked up from germline, CDR1 is SGHVS and CDR2 is FQNEAQ. This CDR3 is built from 16 residues. The chain's CDR3 is CASSLLPGESQETQYF. CDR3 nucleotide sequence: TGTGCCAGCAGCTTATTACCGGGGGAGTCACAAGAGACCCAGTACTTC.

This clonotype showed up just a few times. CDR3 bases: TGCGCCAGCAGCCAAGACCGGCTAAAGGGAATTGCTAACTATGGCTACACCTTC. Protein sequence: CASSQDRLKGIANYGYTF. J is TRBJ1-2 and V is TRBV4-3; D remains unclear. Trimming took off 0 bases at V and 0 bases at J, with 17 bases between the two ends. The CDR3 covers 18 residues. Germline loops: CDR1 LGHNA, CDR2 YSLEER.

Only a few counts were recorded for this clonotype. The V gene is TRBV9, the J gene TRBJ1-2; D is possibly TRBD1 (5 bases). V was trimmed by 0 bases and J by 4 bases, leaving 25 bases between them. There are 19 residues in the CDR3. Germline CDR1 SGDLS, CDR2 YYNGEE. The CDR3 here is CASSVGPLSRDGNIYGYTF. The CDR3 DNA follows: TGTGCCAGCAGCGTAGGTCCTCTCTCCCGGGACGGCAACATCTATGGCTACACCTTC.

This clonotype has only a few counts. The chain links TRBV7-9 to TRBJ2-3; D might be TRBD1 or TRBD2, each matching 5 bases. CDR1 is SEHNR, CDR2 FQNEAQ, per germline (reference sequence). V lost 5 bases, J lost 2 bases, and 20 bases lay in between. This CDR3 has 17 residues. DNA of the CDR3: TGTGCCAGCAGCGGGGTTTCGGGGCCCCTTAACACAGATACGCAGTATTTT. This gives the protein CASSGVSGPLNTDTQYF.

This clonotype has a count of ten or more. The chain recombines TRBV29-1 with TRBJ2-3; 7 bases align to TRBD2. The V and J ends lost 8 bases and 2 bases, in that order; junction bases with no gene match: 7. The CDR3 is 13 amino acids. CDR1 is SQVTM, CDR2 ANQGSEA, per germline. The CDR3 is CSLSGVITDTQYF. DNA for the CDR3: TGCAGCTTGAGCGGGGTGATCACAGATACGCAGTATTTT.